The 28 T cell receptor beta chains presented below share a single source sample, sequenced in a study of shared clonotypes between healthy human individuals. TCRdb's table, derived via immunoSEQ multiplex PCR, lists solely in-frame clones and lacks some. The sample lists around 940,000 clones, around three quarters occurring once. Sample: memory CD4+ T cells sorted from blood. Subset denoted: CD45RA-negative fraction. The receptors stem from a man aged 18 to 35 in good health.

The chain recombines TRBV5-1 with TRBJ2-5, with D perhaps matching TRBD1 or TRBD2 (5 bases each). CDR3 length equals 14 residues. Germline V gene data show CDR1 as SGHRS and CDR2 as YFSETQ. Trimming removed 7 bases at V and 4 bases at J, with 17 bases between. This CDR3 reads CASSAGTYVETQYF. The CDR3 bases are TGCGCCAGCTCCGCAGGGACCTACGTAGAGACCCAGTACTTC.

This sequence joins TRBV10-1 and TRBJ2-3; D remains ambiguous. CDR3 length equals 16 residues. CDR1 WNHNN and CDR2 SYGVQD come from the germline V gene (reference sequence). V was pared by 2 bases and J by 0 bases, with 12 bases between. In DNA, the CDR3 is TGCGCCAGCAGTGAGATTGGCTACCCTAGCACAGATACGCAGTATTTT. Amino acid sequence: CASSEIGYPSTDTQYF.

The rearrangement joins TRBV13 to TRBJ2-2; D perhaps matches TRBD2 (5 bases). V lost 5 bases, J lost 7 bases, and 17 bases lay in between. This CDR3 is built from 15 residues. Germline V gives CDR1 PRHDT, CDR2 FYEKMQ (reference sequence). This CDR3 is CASSRGLFDLGELFF. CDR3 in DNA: TGTGCCAGCAGCAGAGGACTTTTTGACCTCGGGGAGCTGTTTTTT.

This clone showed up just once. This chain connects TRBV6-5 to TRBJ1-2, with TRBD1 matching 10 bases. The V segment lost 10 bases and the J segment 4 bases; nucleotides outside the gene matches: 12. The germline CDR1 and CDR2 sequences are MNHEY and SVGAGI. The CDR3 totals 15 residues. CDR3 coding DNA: TGTGCCATCAACCCCCGGGACAGGGGCTTCTATGGCTACACCTTC. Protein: CAINPRDRGFYGYTF.

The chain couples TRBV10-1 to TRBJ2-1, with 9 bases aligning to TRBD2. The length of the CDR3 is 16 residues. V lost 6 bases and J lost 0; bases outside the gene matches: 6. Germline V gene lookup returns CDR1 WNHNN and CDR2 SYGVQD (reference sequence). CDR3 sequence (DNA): TGCGCCAGCAGCCGCGGACTAGCGAGCTCCTACAATGAGCAGTTCTTC. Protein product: CASSRGLASSYNEQFF.

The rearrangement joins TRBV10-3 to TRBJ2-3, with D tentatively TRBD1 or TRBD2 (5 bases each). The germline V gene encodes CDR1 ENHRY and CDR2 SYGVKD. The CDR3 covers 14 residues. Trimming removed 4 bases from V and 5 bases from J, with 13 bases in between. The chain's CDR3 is CAISGERGLDTQYF. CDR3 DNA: TGTGCCATCAGTGGTGAGAGGGGCCTAGATACGCAGTATTTT.

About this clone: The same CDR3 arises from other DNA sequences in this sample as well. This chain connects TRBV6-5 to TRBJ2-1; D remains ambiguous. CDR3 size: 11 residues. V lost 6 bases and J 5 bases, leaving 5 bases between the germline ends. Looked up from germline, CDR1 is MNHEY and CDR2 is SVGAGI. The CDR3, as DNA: TGTGCCAGCAGACGTAACAATGAGCAGTTCTTC. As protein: CASRRNNEQFF.

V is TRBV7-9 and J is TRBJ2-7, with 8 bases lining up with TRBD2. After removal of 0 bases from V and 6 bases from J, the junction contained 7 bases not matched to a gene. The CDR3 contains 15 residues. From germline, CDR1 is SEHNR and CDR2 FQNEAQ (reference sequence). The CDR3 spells CASSLASGLAGEQYF. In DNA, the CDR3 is TGTGCCAGCAGCTTAGCTTCCGGACTAGCCGGCGAGCAGTACTTC.

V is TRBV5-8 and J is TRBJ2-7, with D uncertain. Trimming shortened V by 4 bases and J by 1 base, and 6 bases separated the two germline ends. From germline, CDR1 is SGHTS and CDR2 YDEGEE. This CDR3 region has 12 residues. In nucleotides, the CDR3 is TGTGCCAGCAGCCAGCTTTCCTACGAGCAGTACTTC. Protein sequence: CASSQLSYEQYF.

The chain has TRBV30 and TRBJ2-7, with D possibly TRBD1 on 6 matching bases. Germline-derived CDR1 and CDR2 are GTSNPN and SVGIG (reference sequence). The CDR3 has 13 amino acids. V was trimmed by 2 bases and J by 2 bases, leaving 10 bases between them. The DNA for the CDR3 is TGTGCCTGGAGTAAGGACAGACCCTACGAGCAGTACTTC. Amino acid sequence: CAWSKDRPYEQYF.

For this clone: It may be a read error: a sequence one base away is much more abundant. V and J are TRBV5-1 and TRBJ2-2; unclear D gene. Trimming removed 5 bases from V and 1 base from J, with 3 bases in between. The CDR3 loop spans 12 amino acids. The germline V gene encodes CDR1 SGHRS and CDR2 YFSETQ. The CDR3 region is CASRMNTGELFF. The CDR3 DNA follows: TGCGCCAGCAGAATGAACACCGGGGAGCTGTTTTTT.

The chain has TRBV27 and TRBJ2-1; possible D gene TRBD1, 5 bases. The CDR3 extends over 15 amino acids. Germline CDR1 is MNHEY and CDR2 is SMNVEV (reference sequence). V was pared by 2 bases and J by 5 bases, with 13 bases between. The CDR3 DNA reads TGTGCCAGCAGTTTAGAAACCAGGGCCCACAATGAGCAGTTCTTC. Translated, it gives CASSLETRAHNEQFF.

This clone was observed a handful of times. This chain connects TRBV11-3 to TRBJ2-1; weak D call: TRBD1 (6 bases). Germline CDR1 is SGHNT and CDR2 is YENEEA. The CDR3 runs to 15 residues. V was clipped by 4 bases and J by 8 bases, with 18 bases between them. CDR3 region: CASSSSKQGQHEQFF. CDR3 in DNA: TGTGCCAGCAGCTCTTCCAAACAGGGTCAGCATGAGCAGTTCTTC.

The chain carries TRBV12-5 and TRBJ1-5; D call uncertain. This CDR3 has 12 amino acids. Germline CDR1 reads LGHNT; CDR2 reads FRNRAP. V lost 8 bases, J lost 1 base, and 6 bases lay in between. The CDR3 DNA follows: TGTGCTAGTTCTTACAGCAATCAGCCCCAGCATTTT. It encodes CASSYSNQPQHF. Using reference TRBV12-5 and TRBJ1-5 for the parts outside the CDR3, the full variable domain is DARVTQTPRHKVTEMGQEVTMRCQPILGHNTVFWYRQTMMQGLELLAYFRNRAPLDDSGMPKDRFSAEMPDATLATLKIQPSEPRDSAVYFCASSYSNQPQHFGDGTRLSIL.

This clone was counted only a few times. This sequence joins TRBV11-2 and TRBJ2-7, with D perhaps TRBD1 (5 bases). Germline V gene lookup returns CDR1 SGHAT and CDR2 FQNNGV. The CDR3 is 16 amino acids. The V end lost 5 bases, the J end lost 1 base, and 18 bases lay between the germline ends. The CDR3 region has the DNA TGTGCCAGCAGCCCCTCAGGGCGGCTCGGGTCCTACGAGCAGTACTTC. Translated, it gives CASSPSGRLGSYEQYF.

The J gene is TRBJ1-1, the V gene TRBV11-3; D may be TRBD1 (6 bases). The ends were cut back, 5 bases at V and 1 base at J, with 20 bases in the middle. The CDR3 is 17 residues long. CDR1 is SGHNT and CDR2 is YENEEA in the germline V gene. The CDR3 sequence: CASSILRWGGPNTEAFF. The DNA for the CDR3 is TGTGCCAGCAGCATCCTAAGGTGGGGGGGGCCGAACACTGAAGCTTTCTTT.

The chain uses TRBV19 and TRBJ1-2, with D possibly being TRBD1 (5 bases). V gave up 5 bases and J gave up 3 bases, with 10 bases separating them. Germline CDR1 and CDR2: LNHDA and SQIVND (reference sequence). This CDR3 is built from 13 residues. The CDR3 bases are TGTGCCAGTAGTGCTCGAGGGGACTATGGCTACACCTTC. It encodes CASSARGDYGYTF.

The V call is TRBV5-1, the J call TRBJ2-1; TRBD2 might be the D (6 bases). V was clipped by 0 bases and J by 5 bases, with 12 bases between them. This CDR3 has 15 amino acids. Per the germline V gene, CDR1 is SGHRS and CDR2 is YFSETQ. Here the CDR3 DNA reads TGCGCCAGCAGCTTGGGAATTTCGGGGGACAATGAGCAGTTCTTC. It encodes CASSLGISGDNEQFF.

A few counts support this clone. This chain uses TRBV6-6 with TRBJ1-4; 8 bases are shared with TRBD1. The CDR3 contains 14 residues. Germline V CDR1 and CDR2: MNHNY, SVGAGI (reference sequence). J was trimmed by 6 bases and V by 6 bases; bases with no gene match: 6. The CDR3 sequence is CASRKDRVDEKLFF. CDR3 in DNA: TGTGCCAGCAGGAAGGACAGGGTGGATGAAAAACTGTTTTTT.

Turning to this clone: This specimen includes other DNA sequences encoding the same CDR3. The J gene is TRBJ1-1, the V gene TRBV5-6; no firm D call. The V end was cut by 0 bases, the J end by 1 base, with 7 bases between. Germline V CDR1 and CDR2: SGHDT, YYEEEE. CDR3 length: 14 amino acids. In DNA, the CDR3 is TGTGCCAGCAGCTTGGCGGGGAGGAACACTGAAGCTTTCTTT. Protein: CASSLAGRNTEAFF.

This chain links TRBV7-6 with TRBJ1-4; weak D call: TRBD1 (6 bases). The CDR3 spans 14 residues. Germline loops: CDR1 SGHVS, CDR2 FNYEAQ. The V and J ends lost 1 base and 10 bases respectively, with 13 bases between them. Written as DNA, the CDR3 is TGTGCCAGCAGCTTAGGAGCGGAGACAGGAAAACTGTTTTTT. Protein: CASSLGAETGKLFF.

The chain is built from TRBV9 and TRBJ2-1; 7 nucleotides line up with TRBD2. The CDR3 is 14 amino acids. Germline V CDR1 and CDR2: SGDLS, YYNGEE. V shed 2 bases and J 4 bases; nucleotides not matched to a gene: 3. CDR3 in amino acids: CASSVASGYNEQFF. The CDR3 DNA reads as TGTGCCAGCAGCGTGGCTAGCGGATACAATGAGCAGTTCTTC.

The CDR3 here is CASSLDLAGGRETQYF. DNA of the CDR3: TGTGCCAGCAGCTTAGATTTAGCGGGGGGGCGAGAGACCCAGTACTTC. The rearrangement uses TRBV11-2 and TRBJ2-5; 11 bases line up with TRBD2. V gave up 0 bases and J gave up 4 bases; unmatched junction bases: 4. CDR1 is SGHAT and CDR2 is FQNNGV in the germline V gene. This CDR3 contains 16 residues.

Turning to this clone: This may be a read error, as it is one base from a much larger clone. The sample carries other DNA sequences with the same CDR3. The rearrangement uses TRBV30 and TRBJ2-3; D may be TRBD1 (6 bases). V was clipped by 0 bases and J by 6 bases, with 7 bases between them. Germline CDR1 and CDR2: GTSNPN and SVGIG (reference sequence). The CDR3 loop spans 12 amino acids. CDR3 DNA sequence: TGTGCCTGGAGTGTGAGGGGGGATACGCAGTATTTT. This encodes CAWSVRGDTQYF.

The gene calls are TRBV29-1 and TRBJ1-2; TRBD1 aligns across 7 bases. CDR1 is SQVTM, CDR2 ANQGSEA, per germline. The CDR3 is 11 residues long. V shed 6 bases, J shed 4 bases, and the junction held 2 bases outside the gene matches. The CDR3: CSVRQGYGYTF. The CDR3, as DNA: TGCAGCGTCCGACAGGGCTATGGCTACACCTTC.

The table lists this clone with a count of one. DNA for the CDR3: TGTGCCAGCAGCGGACACCCGAACACTGAAGCTTTCTTT. It encodes CASSGHPNTEAFF. The rearrangement joins TRBV9 to TRBJ1-1, with D uncertain. Per the germline V gene, CDR1 is SGDLS and CDR2 is YYNGEE. Deletions cut 3 bases from V and 1 base from J, with 7 bases between. This CDR3 comprises 13 residues.

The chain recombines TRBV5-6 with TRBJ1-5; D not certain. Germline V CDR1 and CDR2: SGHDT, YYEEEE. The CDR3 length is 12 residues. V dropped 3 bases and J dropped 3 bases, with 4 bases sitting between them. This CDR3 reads CASSWNNQPQHF. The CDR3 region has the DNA TGTGCCAGCAGCTGGAACAATCAGCCCCAGCATTTT.

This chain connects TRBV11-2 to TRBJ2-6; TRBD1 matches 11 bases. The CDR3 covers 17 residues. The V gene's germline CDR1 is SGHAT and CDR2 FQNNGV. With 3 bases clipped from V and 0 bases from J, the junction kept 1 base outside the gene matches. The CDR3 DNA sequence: TGTGCCAGCAGCTTCGGGACAGGGGGCTCTGGGGCCAACGTCCTGACTTTC. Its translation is CASSFGTGGSGANVLTF. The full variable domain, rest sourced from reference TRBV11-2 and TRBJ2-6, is EAGVAQSPRYKIIEKRQSVAFWCNPISGHATLYWYQQILGQGPKLLIQFQNNGVVDDSQLPKDRFSAERLKGVDSTLKIQPAKLEDSAVYLCASSFGTGGSGANVLTFGAGSRLTVL.